The 9 T cell receptor beta chains presented below share a single source sample, sequenced in a study of T-cell reconstitution after alpha-beta-depleted transplantation in children. Unique molecular identifiers were incorporated during preparation of the TCRbeta library. TCRdb reprocessed the PCR reads via MiXCR and lists one record per CDR3 protein. Among 200,000 to 300,000 distinct CDR3 sequences listed, 12% were seen once. Sequenced material: PBMCs from the stem cell graft donor, taken from the stem cell graft. The receptors originated from a human donor who donated a stem cell graft to a child with acute lymphoblastic leukemia.

This clonotype was found many times. This rearrangement joins TRBV7-9 to TRBJ2-1; D gene uncertain. The V gene lost 5 bases and the J gene lost 6 bases, with 8 bases spanning the gap. Germline values: CDR1 SEHNR, CDR2 FQNEAQ (reference sequence). This CDR3 comprises 12 residues. CDR3 sequence: CASSPGRNEQFF. In DNA form, the CDR3 reads TGTGCCAGCAGCCCCGGACGCAATGAGCAGTTCTTC.

This chain links TRBV19 with TRBJ1-5; TRBD1 aligns across 8 bases. After removal of 7 bases from V and 0 bases from J, the junction contained 5 bases not matched to a gene. The CDR3 is made up of 15 amino acids. CDR1 LNHDA and CDR2 SQIVND come from the germline V gene (reference sequence). The CDR3 DNA is TGTGCCAGTACCTGGACAGGGAATAGCAATCAGCCCCAGCATTTT. Its protein is CASTWTGNSNQPQHF.

The sample holds many counts of this clonotype. This chain connects TRBV5-5 to TRBJ1-1; TRBD1 agrees at 8 bases. Unmatched junction bases numbered 5, after V lost 3 bases and J lost 10 bases. The germline V gene encodes CDR1 SGHKS and CDR2 YYEKEE (reference sequence). The CDR3 is 12 amino acids. Here the CDR3 reads CASSWTGYIAFF. The CDR3 DNA sequence: TGTGCCAGCAGCTGGACAGGGTATATAGCTTTCTTT.

Ten or more counts support this clonotype. This chain uses TRBV20-1 with TRBJ1-1; weak D call: TRBD1 (5 bases). Per germline, CDR1 DFQATT and CDR2 SNEGSKA (reference sequence). The CDR3 has 12 amino acids. V lost 3 bases and J lost 0, with 5 bases in between. In DNA form, the CDR3 reads TGCAGTGCTAGGGGGCTGAACACTGAAGCTTTCTTT. Residues: CSARGLNTEAFF.

This clonotype was seen at least ten times. The V and J genes are TRBV10-3 and TRBJ2-2, with 9 positions matching TRBD2. The V and J ends lost 3 bases and 0 bases, in that order; junction bases with no gene match: 8. The CDR3 has 18 residues. Germline-derived CDR1 and CDR2 are ENHRY and SYGVKD. This CDR3 reads CAISEVSGGSANTGELFF. The CDR3 DNA follows: TGTGCCATCAGTGAAGTTAGCGGGGGCTCGGCGAACACCGGGGAGCTGTTTTTT.

This rearrangement joins TRBV7-2 to TRBJ1-1; D is unresolved. The V gene's germline CDR1 is SGHTA and CDR2 FQGNSA. V lost 3 bases to trimming and J lost 13 bases, with 15 bases between them. This CDR3 is built from 12 residues. In DNA, the CDR3 is TGTGCCAGCAGCTTGGGCTTTGGGAGGGTTTTCTTT. Protein sequence: CASSLGFGRVFF.

This clonotype was counted many times. This chain joins TRBV5-1 and TRBJ2-7, with a tentative D call TRBD1 (5 bases). Trimming shortened V by 0 bases and J by 1 base, and 14 bases separated the two germline ends. The germline CDR1 and CDR2 sequences are SGHRS and YFSETQ. The CDR3 covers 16 residues. Here the CDR3 DNA reads TGCGCCAGCAGCTTGGACCCATCAGGGCAATCCTACGAGCAGTACTTC. Its protein product is CASSLDPSGQSYEQYF.

A note on this clonotype: This clone may be a read error of a much larger clone one base away. The chain couples TRBV28 to TRBJ2-4; D not resolved. The CDR3 spans 13 residues. V was trimmed by 10 bases and J by 2 bases, leaving 12 bases between them. Germline loops: CDR1 MDHEN, CDR2 SYDVKM. The CDR3: CAIRTRTKNIQYF. CDR3 sequence (DNA): TGTGCCATCAGAACGCGAACCAAAAACATTCAGTACTTC.

This clonotype was observed a handful of times. The rearrangement joins TRBV30 to TRBJ2-2; D ambiguous. V lost 0 bases and J 4 bases, leaving 6 bases between the germline ends. This CDR3 is 13 amino acids long. From germline, CDR1 is GTSNPN and CDR2 SVGIG (reference sequence). The CDR3 bases are TGTGCCTGGAGTGTAGGGATCACCGGGGAGCTGTTTTTT. Translated, it gives CAWSVGITGELFF. The variable domain in full, with the rest retrieved from reference TRBV30 and TRBJ2-2, is SQTIHQWPATLVQPVGSPLSLECTVEGTSNPNLYWYRQAAGRGLQLLFYSVGIGQISSEVPQNLSASRPQDRQFILSSKKLLLSDSGFYLCAWSVGITGELFFGEGSRLTVL.